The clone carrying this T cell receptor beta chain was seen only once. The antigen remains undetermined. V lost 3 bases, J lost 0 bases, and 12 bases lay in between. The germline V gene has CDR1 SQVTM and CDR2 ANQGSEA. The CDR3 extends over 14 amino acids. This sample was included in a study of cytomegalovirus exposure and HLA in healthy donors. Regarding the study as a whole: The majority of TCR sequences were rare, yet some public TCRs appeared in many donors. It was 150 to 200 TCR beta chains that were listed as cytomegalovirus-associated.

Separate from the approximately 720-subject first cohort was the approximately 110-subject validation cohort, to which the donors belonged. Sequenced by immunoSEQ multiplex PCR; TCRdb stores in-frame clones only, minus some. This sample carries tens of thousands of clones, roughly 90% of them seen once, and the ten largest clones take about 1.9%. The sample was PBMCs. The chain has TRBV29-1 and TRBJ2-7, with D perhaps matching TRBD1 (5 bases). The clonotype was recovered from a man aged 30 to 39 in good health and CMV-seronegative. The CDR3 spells CSVEDGQGSYEQYF. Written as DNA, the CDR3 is TGCAGCGTTGAGGATGGCCAGGGCTCCTACGAGCAGTACTTC.